This entry describes one TCR beta chain. The data derive from a study of T cells in Graves' hyperthyroidism and ophthalmopathy. Amplified TCR beta CDR3 regions came from RNA transcripts. HTBI primers were employed in a first-round RT-PCR of the TCR CDR3. TCRdb reprocessed the multiplex PCR reads with MiXCR, giving one entry per CDR3 protein. This table has 270,000 or so distinct CDR3 sequences, around 25% appearing once. The CDR3 extends over 11 amino acids. The germline gives CDR1 MRHNA, CDR2 SNTAGT. The V gene lost 5 bases and the J gene lost 8 bases, with 10 bases spanning the gap. Newly diagnosed hyperthyroidism, duration under 2 months, in patients aged 18 to 65. Diagnoses used clinical symptoms, serum thyroxine and TRAb, thyroid ultrasound and orbital computed tomography.

The source is a man aged 40-50 years with Graves' hyperthyroidism that later progressed to Graves' ophthalmopathy. V gene TRBV6-4 combines with J gene TRBJ2-7; D is ambiguous. Material: blood. The CDR3 protein is CASSLGPQQYF. In DNA, the CDR3 is TGTGCCAGCAGTCTCGGGCCCCAGCAGTACTTC.